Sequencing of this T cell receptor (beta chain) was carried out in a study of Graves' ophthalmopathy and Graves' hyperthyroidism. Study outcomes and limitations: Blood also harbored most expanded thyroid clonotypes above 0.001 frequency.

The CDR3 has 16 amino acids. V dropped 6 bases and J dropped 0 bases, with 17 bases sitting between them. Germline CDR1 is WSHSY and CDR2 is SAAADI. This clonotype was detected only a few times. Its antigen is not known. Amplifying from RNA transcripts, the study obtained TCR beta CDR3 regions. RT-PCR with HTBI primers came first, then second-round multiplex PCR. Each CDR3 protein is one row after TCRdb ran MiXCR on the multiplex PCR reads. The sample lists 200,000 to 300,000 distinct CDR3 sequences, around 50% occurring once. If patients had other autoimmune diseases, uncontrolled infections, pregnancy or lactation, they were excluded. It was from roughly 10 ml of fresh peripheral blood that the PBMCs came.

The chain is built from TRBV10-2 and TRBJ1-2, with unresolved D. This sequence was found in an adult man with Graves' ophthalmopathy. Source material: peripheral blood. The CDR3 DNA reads TGCGCCAGCAGCAACGAGCGGTGGGGAGCTAACTATGGCTACACCTTC. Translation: CASSNERWGANYGYTF.